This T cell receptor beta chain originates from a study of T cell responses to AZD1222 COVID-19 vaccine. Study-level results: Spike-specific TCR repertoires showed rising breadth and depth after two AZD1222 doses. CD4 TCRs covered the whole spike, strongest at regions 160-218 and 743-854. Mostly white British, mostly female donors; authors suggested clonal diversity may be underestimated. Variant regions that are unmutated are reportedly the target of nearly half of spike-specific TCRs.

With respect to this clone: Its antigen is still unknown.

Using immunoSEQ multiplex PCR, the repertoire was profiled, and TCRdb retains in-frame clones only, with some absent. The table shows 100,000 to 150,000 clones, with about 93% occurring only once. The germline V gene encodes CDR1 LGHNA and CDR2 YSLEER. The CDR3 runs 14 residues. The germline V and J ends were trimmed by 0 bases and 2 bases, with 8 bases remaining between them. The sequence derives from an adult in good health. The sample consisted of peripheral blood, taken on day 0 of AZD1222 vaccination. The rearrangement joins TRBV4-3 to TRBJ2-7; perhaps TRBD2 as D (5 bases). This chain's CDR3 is CASSQDPGTYEQYF. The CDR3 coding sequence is TGCGCCAGCAGCCAAGACCCGGGAACCTACGAGCAGTACTTC.